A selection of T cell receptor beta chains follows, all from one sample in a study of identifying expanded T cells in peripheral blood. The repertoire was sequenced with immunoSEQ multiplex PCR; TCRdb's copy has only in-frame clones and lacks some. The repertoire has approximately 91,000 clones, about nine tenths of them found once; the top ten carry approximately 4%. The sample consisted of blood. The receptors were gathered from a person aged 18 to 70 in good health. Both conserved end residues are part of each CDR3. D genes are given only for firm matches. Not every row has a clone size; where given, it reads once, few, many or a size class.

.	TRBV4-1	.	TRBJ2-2	TGCGCCAGCAGCCAAGAAAGGCAGGGGAACACCGGGGAGCTGTTTTTT	CASSQERQGNTGELFF
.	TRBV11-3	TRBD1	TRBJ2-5	TGTGCCAGCAGCTTAGGAGGGGGCGGCGCGGAGACCCAGTACTTC	CASSLGGGGAETQYF
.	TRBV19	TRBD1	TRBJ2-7	TGTGCCAGTAGTACAGACAGGGAACTCGAGCAGTACTTC	CASSTDRELEQYF
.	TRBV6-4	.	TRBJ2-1	TGTGCCAGCAGTGGGGGCGGAGGGGCAGTCAATGAGCAGTTCTTC	CASSGGGGAVNEQFF
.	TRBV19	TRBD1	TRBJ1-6	TGTGCCAGTACCCCGACAGGGTATAATTCACCCCTCCACTTT	CASTPTGYNSPLHF
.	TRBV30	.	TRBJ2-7	TGTGCCTGGAGTGCTAACTCCCCCTACGAGCAGTACTTC	CAWSANSPYEQYF
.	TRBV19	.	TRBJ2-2	TGTGCCAGTAGTATAGATGGAGCGATGGGGGTTTCTAACACCGGGGAGCTGTTTTTT	CASSIDGAMGVSNTGELFF
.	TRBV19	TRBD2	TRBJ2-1	TGTGCCAGTAGTATAGGGGCTAGCGGGGCTTCCTACAATGAGCAGTTCTTC	CASSIGASGASYNEQFF
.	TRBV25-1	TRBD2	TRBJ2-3	TGTGCCAGCAGTGGAGGACTAGCGGGAACTGATACGCAGTATTTT	CASSGGLAGTDTQYF
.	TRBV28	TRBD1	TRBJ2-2	TGTGCCAGCAGTTTAGCCGACAGGGCCGCCGGGGAGCTGTTTTTT	CASSLADRAAGELFF
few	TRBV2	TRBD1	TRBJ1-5	TGTGCCAGCAGTGAAGCCGCGGACAGGGGGAATCAGCCCCAGCATTTT	CASSEAADRGNQPQHF
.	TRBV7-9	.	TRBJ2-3	TGTGCCAGCAGCTCAGGGTCCAGGATCTACCCCACGCAGTATTTT	CASSSGSRIYPTQYF
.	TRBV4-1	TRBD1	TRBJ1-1	TGCGCCAGCAGCCAACAGACAGGGGGAACTGAAGCTTTCTTT	CASSQQTGGTEAFF
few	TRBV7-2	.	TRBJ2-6	TGTGCCAGCAGCTTTGGGTCAGGGGCCAACGTCCTGACTTTC	CASSFGSGANVLTF
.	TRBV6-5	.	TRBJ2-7	TGTGCCAGCAGTTATACGGAAAACAGTGGGTACGAGCAGTACTTC	CASSYTENSGYEQYF
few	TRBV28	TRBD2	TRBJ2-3	TGTGCCAGCAGTCCCGGGGGGGGGCGCTCAGATACGCAGTATTTT	CASSPGGGRSDTQYF
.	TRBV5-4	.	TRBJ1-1	TGTGCCAGCAGCACCGACATAGGTAACACTGAAGCTTTCTTT	CASSTDIGNTEAFF
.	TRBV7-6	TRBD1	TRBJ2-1	TGTGCCAGCAGCCCGGAGGACAGGTCTATTGATGAGCAGTTCTTC	CASSPEDRSIDEQFF
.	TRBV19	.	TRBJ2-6	TGTGCCAGTAGTATTATGCGCTCTGGGGCCAACGTCCTGACTTTC	CASSIMRSGANVLTF
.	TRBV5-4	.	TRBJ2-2	TGTGCCAGCAGGGCAGGGGGGCGAACCGGGGAGCTGTTTTTT	CASRAGGRTGELFF
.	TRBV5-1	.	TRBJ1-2	TGCGCCAGCAGCCCCGGGACCGGGAGCCTGGGCTACACCTTC	CASSPGTGSLGYTF
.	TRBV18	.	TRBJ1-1	TGTGCCAGCTCACCTTCCGGGACACTGAACACTGAAGCTTTCTTT	CASSPSGTLNTEAFF
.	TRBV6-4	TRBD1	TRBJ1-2	TGTGCCAGCAGCACAGGGGGCGAGGGAGGCTACACCTTC	CASSTGGEGGYTF
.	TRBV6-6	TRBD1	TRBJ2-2	TGTGCCAGCAGACACACAGGGGGACGGGGCACCGGGGAGCTGTTTTTT	CASRHTGGRGTGELFF
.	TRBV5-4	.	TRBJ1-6	TGTGCCAGCAGCTTTTCAAATTCACCCCTCCACTTT	CASSFSNSPLHF
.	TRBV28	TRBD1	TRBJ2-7	TGTGCCAGCAGTGTGACAGGGGCGTACGAGCAGTACTTC	CASSVTGAYEQYF
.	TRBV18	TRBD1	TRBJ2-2	TGTGCCAGCTCTCTCCGGCCAGGGGGGAACACCGGGGAGCTGTTTTTT	CASSLRPGGNTGELFF
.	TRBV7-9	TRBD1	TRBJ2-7	TGTGCCAGCAGCTTAGCTACAGGGGGCGAGCAGTACTTC	CASSLATGGEQYF
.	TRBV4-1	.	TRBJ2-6	TGCGCCAGCAGCCAAGGCCCGAACGCTGGGGCCAACGTCCTGACTTTC	CASSQGPNAGANVLTF
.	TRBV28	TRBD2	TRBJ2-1	TGTGCCAGCAGTTTCCTCGGGGGGGGGAACAATGAGCAGTTCTTC	CASSFLGGGNNEQFF
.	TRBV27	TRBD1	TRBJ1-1	TGTGCCAGCAGTTTGAGTGGGGACAGGGGGCAAGCTTTCTTT	CASSLSGDRGQAFF
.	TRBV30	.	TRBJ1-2	TGTGCCTGGAGCGGCGGTAACTATGGCTACACCTTC	CAWSGGNYGYTF
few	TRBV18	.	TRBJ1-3	TGTGCCAGCTCACCGACAGCACAACCTGGAAACACCATATATTTT	CASSPTAQPGNTIYF
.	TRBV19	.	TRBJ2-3	TGTGCCAGTAGTATAGCTTGGGGATCAGATACGCAGTATTTT	CASSIAWGSDTQYF
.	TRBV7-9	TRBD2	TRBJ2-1	TGTGCCAGCAGCCAAGAGAGAGGTCTAGCGGGCCTCAATGAGCAGTTCTTC	CASSQERGLAGLNEQFF
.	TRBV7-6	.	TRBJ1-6	TGTGCCAGCAGCCCAGCCCCCTATAATTCACCCCTCCACTTT	CASSPAPYNSPLHF
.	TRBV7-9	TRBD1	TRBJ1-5	TGTGCCAGCGCCCCCGGGACAGGGGGCTTTCAGCCCCAGCATTTT	CASAPGTGGFQPQHF
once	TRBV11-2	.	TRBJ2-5	TGTGCCAGCAGCTTCGGGAGAGGAGAGACCCAGTACTTC	CASSFGRGETQYF
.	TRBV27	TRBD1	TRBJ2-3	TGTGCCAGCAGTTTTCCCGGGGCAGGGGGCTTTTCAGATACGCAGTATTTT	CASSFPGAGGFSDTQYF
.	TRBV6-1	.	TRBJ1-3	TGTGCCAGCAGCTCAGGAGACACCATATATTTT	CASSSGDTIYF
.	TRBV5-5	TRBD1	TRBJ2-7	TGTGCCAGCAGGCGAGGCTCCGGGACAGGGAACTACGAGCAGTACTTC	CASRRGSGTGNYEQYF
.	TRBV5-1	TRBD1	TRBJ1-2	TGCGCCAGCAGCTTGGGGGACAGCTATTATGGCTACACCTTC	CASSLGDSYYGYTF
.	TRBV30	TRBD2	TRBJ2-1	TGTGCCTGGGGAACTAGCGGGAGGGCCAATGAGCAGTTCTTC	CAWGTSGRANEQFF
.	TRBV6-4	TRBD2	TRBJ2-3	TGTGCCAGCAGTGACTCGACTAGCGGGGGAGGCACAGATACGCAGTATTTT	CASSDSTSGGGTDTQYF
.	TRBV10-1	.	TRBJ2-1	TGCGCCAGCAGTGCCTCAAGGGGCTCCTACAATGAGCAGTTCTTC	CASSASRGSYNEQFF
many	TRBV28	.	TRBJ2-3	TGTGCCAGCAGCCCCACTGGTAGTCCCACAGATACGCAGTATTTT	CASSPTGSPTDTQYF
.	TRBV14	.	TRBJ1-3	TGTGCCAGCAGCCCCCGTACCGTCGACACAGCCTTCTGGCCCTCGAACACCATATATTTT	CASSPRTVDTAFWPSNTIYF
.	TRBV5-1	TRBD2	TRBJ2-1	TGCGCCAGCAGCCTCTTAGCGGGAGGGCCGGGAACCAATGAGCAGTTCTTC	CASSLLAGGPGTNEQFF
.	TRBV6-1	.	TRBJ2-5	TGTGCCAGCAGTGAACAGGGAGGAGAGACCCAGTACTTC	CASSEQGGETQYF
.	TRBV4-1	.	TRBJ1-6	TGCGCCAGCAGCCTTCTCGACATCGGAAATTCACCCCTCCACTTT	CASSLLDIGNSPLHF
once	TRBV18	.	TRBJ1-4	TGTGCCAGCTCACCACCGCGAGAAAACAATGAAAAACTGTTTTTT	CASSPPRENNEKLFF
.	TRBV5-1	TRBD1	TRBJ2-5	TGCGCCAGCAGCCTCGGGACAGGGGGCCAAGAGACCCAGTACTTC	CASSLGTGGQETQYF
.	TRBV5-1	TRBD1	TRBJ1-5	TGCGCCAGCAGCTTGACAGGGGACAATCAGCCCCAGCATTTT	CASSLTGDNQPQHF